One TCR beta chain is described in this entry. Trimming shortened V by 0 bases and J by 6 bases, and 9 bases separated the two germline ends. Germline V gives CDR1 SGHRS, CDR2 YFSETQ. This CDR3 spans 13 amino acids. Using immunoSEQ multiplex PCR, the repertoire was profiled, and TCRdb retains in-frame clones only, with some absent. Among about 4,700 clones listed, over 70% were seen once. The data stem from a study of sequential checkpoint blockade in melanoma. At the level of the study: First-line arms were nivolumab then ipilimumab, or the reverse, randomized 1:1.

Treatment denoted: randomized to nivolumab then ipilimumab (arm A) or the reverse (arm B). The chain has TRBV5-1 and TRBJ1-1; D is possibly TRBD1 (6 bases). The sample consisted of CD8+ T cells sorted from blood (inferred from file names), taken from a patient given nivolumab and ipilimumab in sequence. The TCR originated in a human patient with melanoma. Some clones in this sample may be carry-over from other donors' samples. CDR3 residues: CASSLATGSEAFF. CDR3 DNA sequence: TGCGCCAGCAGCTTGGCAACAGGGTCTGAAGCTTTCTTT.